This T cell receptor beta chain originates from a study of T cell responses to AZD1222 COVID-19 vaccine. General study points: Reports say nearly half of spike-specific TCRs go after unmutated variant regions. Vaccine-associated CD4 TCRs ranged over spike, dominating at 160-218 and 743-854. Possibly, clonal diversity was underestimated; donors were largely white British and included more females.

Of note for this clone: Its antigen is unknown.

The length of the CDR3 is 14 residues. Germline V gives CDR1 SNHLY, CDR2 FYNNEI. V lost 3 bases and J 6 bases, leaving 12 bases between the germline ends. Sequenced by immunoSEQ multiplex PCR; TCRdb stores in-frame clones only, minus some. The sample shows more than 140,000 clones, 70% to 90% of them seen only once. The receptor's source is an adult in good health. The sample consisted of peripheral blood, taken on day 0 of MenACWY control vaccination. The chain carries TRBV2 and TRBJ1-5; unclear D gene. The CDR3 here is CASSDGRAIQPQHF. The CDR3 DNA is TGTGCCAGCAGTGACGGGCGGGCAATTCAGCCCCAGCATTTT.